These 30 T cell receptor beta chains were sequenced from one sample in a study of blood T cell repertoires in COVID-19. Assay used: immunoSEQ multiplex PCR; TCRdb lists only in-frame clones, some missing. The sample lists under 450,000 clones; about 89% were seen once. The sample comprised peripheral blood. The receptor set was obtained from a woman in her thirties or forties with COVID-19, enrolled during active disease.

This clone was observed a single time. The chain recombines TRBV27 with TRBJ1-2; 7 positions agree with TRBD1. Unmatched junction bases numbered 13, after V lost 2 bases and J lost 7 bases. From germline, CDR1 is MNHEY and CDR2 SMNVEV (reference sequence). This CDR3 is 16 amino acids long. The CDR3: CASSLKGTAPRGGYTF. The DNA of the CDR3 is TGTGCCAGCAGTTTAAAGGGGACAGCCCCTAGGGGTGGCTACACCTTC.

This chain joins TRBV11-2 and TRBJ2-7; D is perhaps TRBD2 (6 bases). The V end was cut by 2 bases, the J end by 0 bases, with 14 bases between. CDR3 length: 16 amino acids. The germline CDR1 and CDR2 sequences are SGHAT and FQNNGV. CDR3: CASSLILRGSSYEQYF. CDR3 coding DNA: TGTGCCAGCAGCTTAATCTTACGGGGGAGCTCCTACGAGCAGTACTTC.

The chain combines TRBV30 with TRBJ1-3; maybe TRBD1 (5 bases). Deletions cut 3 bases from V and 0 bases from J, with 12 bases between. Germline CDR1 and CDR2: GTSNPN and SVGIG (reference sequence). This CDR3 spans 15 amino acids. The CDR3 loop is CAWSPRGSSGNTIYF. The CDR3 nucleotides are TGTGCCTGGAGCCCTCGGGGGAGCTCTGGAAACACCATATATTTT. Together with reference TRBV30 and TRBJ1-3, the CDR3 gives the full variable domain: SQTIHQWPATLVQPVGSPLSLECTVEGTSNPNLYWYRQAAGRGLQLLFYSVGIGQISSEVPQNLSASRPQDRQFILSSKKLLLSDSGFYLCAWSPRGSSGNTIYFGEGSWLTVV.

For this clone: At one boundary the junction diverges from the germline segment, which might be a read error. This chain uses TRBV9 with TRBJ2-1; 10 bases match TRBD2. This CDR3 is 15 amino acids long. Germline V gene data show CDR1 as SGDLS and CDR2 as YYNGEE. In nucleotides, the CDR3 is TGTGCCAGCACCGTAGCGGGAGGCCAGTACAATGAGCAGTTCTTC. This translates into CASTVAGGQYNEQFF.

The chain combines TRBV3-1 (or the pseudogene TRBV3-2) with TRBJ2-7; TRBD2 aligns across 10 bases. The length of the CDR3 is 16 residues. The germline V gene encodes CDR1 LGHDT and CDR2 YNNKEL (reference sequence). V lost 4 bases and J lost 2; bases outside the gene matches: 8. The CDR3 region is CASSPSSSGGTYEQYF. CDR3 nucleotides: TGTGCCAGCAGCCCCTCCTCTAGCGGGGGAACCTACGAGCAGTACTTC.

This clone occurred once. The V gene is TRBV27, the J gene TRBJ2-7, with a weak D call TRBD1 (6 bases). Germline loops: CDR1 MNHEY, CDR2 SMNVEV (reference sequence). Between the trimmed V and J ends, which lost 4 bases and 0 bases, there was a span of 16 bases. CDR3 length equals 16 residues. CDR3 protein: CASSSNRQAVSYEQYF. The CDR3 DNA follows: TGTGCCAGCAGTTCCAATCGACAGGCAGTCTCCTACGAGCAGTACTTC.

The chain uses TRBV28 and TRBJ1-5; 12 nucleotides line up with TRBD1. This CDR3 contains 17 residues. The junction had 13 bases not matched to a gene; V was cut back by 7 bases and J by 6 bases. Germline CDR1 and CDR2: MDHEN and SYDVKM. CDR3 nucleotide sequence: TGTGCCAGCACCATTCCTCAGGGACAGGGGGCGGGTCAGCCCCAGCATTTT. Its translation is CASTIPQGQGAGQPQHF.

The chain couples TRBV6-1 to TRBJ1-5, with no clear D. The CDR3 loop spans 14 amino acids. V was trimmed by 3 bases and J by 0 bases, leaving 6 bases between them. Looked up from germline, CDR1 is MNHNS and CDR2 is SASEGT. CDR3 in amino acids: CASSDSNSNQPQHF. The DNA of the CDR3 is TGTGCCAGCAGTGACAGTAATAGCAATCAGCCCCAGCATTTT.

This chain connects TRBV3-1 (or the pseudogene TRBV3-2) to TRBJ2-2, with TRBD2 identical over 8 bases. V dropped 4 bases and J dropped 6; count of bases not matched to a gene: 10. The V gene's germline CDR1 is LGHDT and CDR2 YNNKEL (reference sequence). This CDR3 region has 16 residues. The CDR3 nucleotides are TGTGCCAGCAGCCCCAGCGGGGGAGCGGTCCCCGGGGAGCTGTTTTTT. It translates to CASSPSGGAVPGELFF.

The gene calls are TRBV7-3 and TRBJ1-2; TRBD1 agrees at 9 bases. The J segment lost 0 bases and the V segment lost 6 bases, leaving 2 bases of the junction unmatched. CDR3 length: 14 amino acids. CDR1 and CDR2 (germline): SGHTA, FQGTGA. The DNA of the CDR3 is TGTGCCAGCAGTCGGACAGGGGCTAACTATGGCTACACCTTC. Protein sequence: CASSRTGANYGYTF.

The rearrangement joins TRBV9 to TRBJ2-7; D may be TRBD1 (6 bases). This CDR3 spans 14 amino acids. Germline CDR1 SGDLS, CDR2 YYNGEE. With 0 bases removed from V and 3 bases from J, the gap between germline ends came to 10 bases. The CDR3 DNA is TGTGCCAGCAGCGTAGAGGACAGAGACTACGAGCAGTACTTC. Its translation is CASSVEDRDYEQYF.

This clone was counted between two and nine times. The rearrangement uses TRBV9 and TRBJ1-4; 7 bases map to TRBD1. Germline CDR1 SGDLS, CDR2 YYNGEE. The CDR3 totals 14 residues. The junction had 5 bases not matched to a gene; V was cut back by 4 bases and J by 5 bases. CDR3 in amino acids: CASSKAGGNEKLFF. The DNA of the CDR3 is TGTGCCAGCAGCAAAGCAGGGGGGAATGAAAAACTGTTTTTT. Using reference TRBV9 and TRBJ1-4 for the parts outside the CDR3, the full variable domain is DSGVTQTPKHLITATGQRVTLRCSPRSGDLSVYWYQQSLDQGLQFLIQYYNGEERAKGNILERFSAQQFPDLHSELNLSSLELGDSALYFCASSKAGGNEKLFFGSGTQLSVL.

This chain joins TRBV29-1 and TRBJ2-1; TRBD1 is a possible D gene (6 bases). Trimming took 5 bases from V and 6 from J, leaving 17 bases between them. This CDR3 region has 14 residues. Germline CDR1 reads SQVTM; CDR2 reads ANQGSEA. CDR3 nucleotides: TGCAGCGTTTTCCGGGACACCGGCCCCAATGAGCAGTTCTTC. It specifies CSVFRDTGPNEQFF.

The chain has TRBV7-8 and TRBJ1-2; D is uncertain. Per the germline V gene, CDR1 is SGHVS and CDR2 is FQNEAQ. Trimming removed 5 bases at V and 4 bases at J, with 17 bases between. This CDR3 is built from 15 residues. The DNA of the CDR3 is TGTGCCAGCAGCACCCGGGTCCTTAAGCCCTATGGCTACACCTTC. Translating gives CASSTRVLKPYGYTF. Using reference TRBV7-8 and TRBJ1-2 for the parts outside the CDR3, the full variable domain is GAGVSQSPRYKVAKRGQDVALRCDPISGHVSLFWYQQALGQGPEFLTYFQNEAQLDKSGLPSDRFFAERPEGSVSTLKIQRTQQEDSAVYLCASSTRVLKPYGYTFGSGTRLTVV.

The chain joins TRBV20-1 to TRBJ1-1, with TRBD1 matching 8 bases. The V gene's germline CDR1 is DFQATT and CDR2 SNEGSKA (reference sequence). This CDR3 is 14 amino acids long. The V and J ends lost 3 bases and 11 bases, in that order; junction bases with no gene match: 14. This CDR3 reads CSASFQGANLMAFF. CDR3 coding DNA: TGCAGTGCTAGTTTTCAGGGGGCGAATTTGATGGCTTTCTTT.

The genes are TRBV2 and TRBJ1-2, with TRBD1 matching over 11 bases. This CDR3 comprises 14 residues. The J segment lost 8 bases and the V segment lost 4 bases, leaving 6 bases of the junction unmatched. CDR1 SNHLY and CDR2 FYNNEI come from the germline V gene. CDR3 in amino acids: CASSALDRGPGYTF. In DNA form, the CDR3 reads TGTGCCAGCAGTGCCTTGGACAGGGGGCCCGGCTACACCTTC. Supplemented by reference TRBV2 and TRBJ1-2, the full variable domain reads EPEVTQTPSHQVTQMGQEVILRCVPISNHLYFYWYRQILGQKVEFLVSFYNNEISEKSEIFDDQFSVERPDGSNFTLKIRSTKLEDSAMYFCASSALDRGPGYTFGSGTRLTVV.

The chain joins TRBV6-6 to TRBJ1-1; 8 bases map to TRBD1. V trimming: 5 bases; J trimming: 4 bases; junction bases outside the gene matches: 6. Per germline, CDR1 MNHNY and CDR2 SVGAGI (reference sequence). The CDR3 runs 14 residues. DNA of the CDR3: TGTGCCAGCAGTAGTTCAGGGGGCAGCACTGAAGCTTTCTTT. This gives the protein CASSSSGGSTEAFF.

The chain links TRBV28 to TRBJ1-1, with 8 positions matching TRBD1. The V and J ends lost 7 bases and 1 base, in that order; junction bases with no gene match: 8. From germline, CDR1 is MDHEN and CDR2 SYDVKM. The CDR3 length is 15 residues. CDR3 coding DNA: TGTGCCAGCAATCCGTCCGGGACAGGGAACACTGAAGCTTTCTTT. This sequence encodes CASNPSGTGNTEAFF.

The chain links TRBV27 to TRBJ1-5; D gene ambiguous. This CDR3 contains 16 residues. CDR1 and CDR2 from the germline V gene are MNHEY and SMNVEV (reference sequence). Trimming pared 4 bases from V and 0 bases from J, leaving 13 bases between. The CDR3 bases are TGTGCCAGCAGTTCGCACCACTTCTATAGCAATCAGCCCCAGCATTTT. Its translation is CASSSHHFYSNQPQHF.

The chain combines TRBV4-1 with TRBJ2-1; no definite D call. Germline lookup yields CDR1 MGHRA and CDR2 YSYEKL. This CDR3 has 14 amino acids. The V and J ends lost 0 bases and 6 bases respectively, with 9 bases between them. The CDR3, as DNA: TGCGCCAGCAGCCAAGAAGGAAGAGGCAATGAGCAGTTCTTC. It codes for CASSQEGRGNEQFF.

This clone was counted a single time. J is TRBJ1-1 and V is TRBV12-3 or TRBV12-4; no clear D gene. Trimming cost V 4 bases and J 6 bases, with 9 bases left between them. CDR3 length: 12 amino acids. CDR3 DNA sequence: TGTGCCAGCAGTTCGGGTCAACCTGAAGCTTTCTTT. Protein product: CASSSGQPEAFF.

The chain recombines TRBV30 with TRBJ2-7; D may be TRBD2 (5 bases). From germline, CDR1 is GTSNPN and CDR2 SVGIG (reference sequence). The CDR3 sequence is 13 residues long. V was clipped by 0 bases and J by 7 bases, with 13 bases between them. The DNA for the CDR3 is TGTGCCTGGAGTGTAGAGGGCTTCCTGGAGCAGTACTTC. Translating gives CAWSVEGFLEQYF.

On this clone: The same CDR3 arises from other DNA sequences in this sample as well. This chain uses TRBV5-1 with TRBJ1-3; 7 bases map to TRBD1. The germline V gene has CDR1 SGHRS and CDR2 YFSETQ. The trim removed 3 bases at V and 2 bases at J, leaving 2 bases unmatched. The CDR3 consists of 14 residues. Here the CDR3 DNA reads TGCGCCAGCAGCTCAACAGGGGCTGGAAACACCATATATTTT. This gives the protein CASSSTGAGNTIYF. Looking up the rest from reference TRBV5-1 and TRBJ1-3 gives the full variable domain: KAGVTQTPRYLIKTRGQQVTLSCSPISGHRSVSWYQQTPGQGLQFLFEYFSETQRNKGNFPGRFSGRQFSNSRSEMNVSTLELGDSALYLCASSSTGAGNTIYFGEGSWLTVV.

The CDR3 coding sequence is TGCAGCGTTGTCTTGGGAGTCGCTAATGAAAAACTGTTTTTT. This encodes CSVVLGVANEKLFF. The chain combines TRBV29-1 with TRBJ1-4; D remains ambiguous. Germline V lookup: CDR1 SQVTM, CDR2 ANQGSEA. Trimming shortened V by 4 bases and J by 3 bases, and 12 bases separated the two germline ends. The CDR3 is 14 residues long.

The rearrangement links TRBV3-1 (or the pseudogene TRBV3-2) to TRBJ2-1; 12 nucleotides align to TRBD2. The CDR3 extends over 17 amino acids. CDR1 and CDR2 from the germline V gene are LGHDT and YNNKEL (reference sequence). Trimming removed 7 bases from V and 9 bases from J; junction bases left unmatched: 16. The CDR3 reads CASTKSRGLAGSTEQFF. The DNA of the CDR3 is TGTGCCAGCACCAAGAGTCGGGGACTAGCGGGTTCTACTGAGCAGTTCTTC.

The chain couples TRBV5-1 to TRBJ2-7; 10 bases agree with TRBD2. The CDR3 is 18 amino acids. Germline CDR1 and CDR2: SGHRS and YFSETQ. The trim removed 4 bases at V and 1 base at J, leaving 14 bases unmatched. CDR3 residues: CASSPGPSGGPKSYEQYF. The CDR3 nucleotides read TGCGCCAGCAGCCCCGGCCCTAGCGGGGGTCCCAAATCCTACGAGCAGTACTTC.

CDR3 in amino acids: CASSFPEQYF. CDR3 sequence (DNA): TGTGCCAGCAGCTTCCCTGAGCAGTACTTC. This chain connects TRBV5-6 to TRBJ2-7; the D is unclear. From germline, CDR1 is SGHDT and CDR2 YYEEEE. V lost 2 bases and J 7 bases, leaving 4 bases between the germline ends. The CDR3 loop spans 10 amino acids.

The J gene is TRBJ2-3, the V gene TRBV30; D perhaps matches TRBD1 (6 bases). V was cut by 3 bases and J by 6 bases, with 22 bases left in between. This CDR3 comprises 16 residues. Germline CDR1 is GTSNPN and CDR2 is SVGIG (reference sequence). CDR3 sequence: CAWSPLLLGAGDTQYF. The CDR3 region has the DNA TGTGCCTGGAGCCCGCTCTTACTGGGGGCAGGGGATACGCAGTATTTT.

The V call is TRBV27, the J call TRBJ1-2; 7 bases align to TRBD1. This CDR3 has 12 amino acids. V was clipped by 3 bases and J by 8 bases; unmatched bases: 3. Per germline, CDR1 MNHEY and CDR2 SMNVEV (reference sequence). The CDR3 DNA follows: TGTGCCAGCAGTTTCGGAGGGGGCGGCTACACCTTC. Translating gives CASSFGGGGYTF.

The V and J genes are TRBV5-4 and TRBJ1-1; no clear D gene. The V and J ends lost 3 bases and 11 bases respectively, with 14 bases between them. The germline CDR1 and CDR2 sequences are SGHNT and YYREEE (reference sequence). The CDR3 has 12 amino acids. The CDR3 loop reads CASSWSDGEAFF. The CDR3, as DNA: TGTGCCAGCAGCTGGTCGGACGGGGAGGCTTTCTTT.